This TCR beta chain appears in the sequencing data of a study of low-dose radiotherapy and immunotherapy resistance in tumors. Losses at the gene ends were 3 bases for V and 5 bases for J; bases not matched to a gene: 7. CDR3 size: 15 residues. Germline lookup yields CDR1 KGHDR and CDR2 SFDVKD. This clonotype came up many times. The time point is: after trial treatment. Noted treatment: LDRT plus nivolumab, ipilimumab, low-dose cyclophosphamide and aspirin (RACIN trial). TRAV- and TRBV-specific primers were used for first-strand cDNA, which covered alpha and beta chains. TCR amplification used 20 to 25 PCR cycles, a constant-region primer and a V-primer adapter. TCRdb fed the reads into MiXCR, producing one record per CDR3 protein. Here the sample spans 35,000 to 50,000 distinct CDR3 sequences, around 25% being singletons.

The sequence was collected from a male donor with prostate cancer. The chain uses TRBV24-1 and TRBJ2-5, with 8 bases aligning to TRBD1. Sequenced here: PBMCs, sampled after low-dose radiotherapy plus immunotherapy. CDR3 protein: CATSDPGQERETQYF. In DNA, the CDR3 is TGTGCCACCAGTGATCCGGGACAGGAAAGGGAGACCCAGTACTTC.